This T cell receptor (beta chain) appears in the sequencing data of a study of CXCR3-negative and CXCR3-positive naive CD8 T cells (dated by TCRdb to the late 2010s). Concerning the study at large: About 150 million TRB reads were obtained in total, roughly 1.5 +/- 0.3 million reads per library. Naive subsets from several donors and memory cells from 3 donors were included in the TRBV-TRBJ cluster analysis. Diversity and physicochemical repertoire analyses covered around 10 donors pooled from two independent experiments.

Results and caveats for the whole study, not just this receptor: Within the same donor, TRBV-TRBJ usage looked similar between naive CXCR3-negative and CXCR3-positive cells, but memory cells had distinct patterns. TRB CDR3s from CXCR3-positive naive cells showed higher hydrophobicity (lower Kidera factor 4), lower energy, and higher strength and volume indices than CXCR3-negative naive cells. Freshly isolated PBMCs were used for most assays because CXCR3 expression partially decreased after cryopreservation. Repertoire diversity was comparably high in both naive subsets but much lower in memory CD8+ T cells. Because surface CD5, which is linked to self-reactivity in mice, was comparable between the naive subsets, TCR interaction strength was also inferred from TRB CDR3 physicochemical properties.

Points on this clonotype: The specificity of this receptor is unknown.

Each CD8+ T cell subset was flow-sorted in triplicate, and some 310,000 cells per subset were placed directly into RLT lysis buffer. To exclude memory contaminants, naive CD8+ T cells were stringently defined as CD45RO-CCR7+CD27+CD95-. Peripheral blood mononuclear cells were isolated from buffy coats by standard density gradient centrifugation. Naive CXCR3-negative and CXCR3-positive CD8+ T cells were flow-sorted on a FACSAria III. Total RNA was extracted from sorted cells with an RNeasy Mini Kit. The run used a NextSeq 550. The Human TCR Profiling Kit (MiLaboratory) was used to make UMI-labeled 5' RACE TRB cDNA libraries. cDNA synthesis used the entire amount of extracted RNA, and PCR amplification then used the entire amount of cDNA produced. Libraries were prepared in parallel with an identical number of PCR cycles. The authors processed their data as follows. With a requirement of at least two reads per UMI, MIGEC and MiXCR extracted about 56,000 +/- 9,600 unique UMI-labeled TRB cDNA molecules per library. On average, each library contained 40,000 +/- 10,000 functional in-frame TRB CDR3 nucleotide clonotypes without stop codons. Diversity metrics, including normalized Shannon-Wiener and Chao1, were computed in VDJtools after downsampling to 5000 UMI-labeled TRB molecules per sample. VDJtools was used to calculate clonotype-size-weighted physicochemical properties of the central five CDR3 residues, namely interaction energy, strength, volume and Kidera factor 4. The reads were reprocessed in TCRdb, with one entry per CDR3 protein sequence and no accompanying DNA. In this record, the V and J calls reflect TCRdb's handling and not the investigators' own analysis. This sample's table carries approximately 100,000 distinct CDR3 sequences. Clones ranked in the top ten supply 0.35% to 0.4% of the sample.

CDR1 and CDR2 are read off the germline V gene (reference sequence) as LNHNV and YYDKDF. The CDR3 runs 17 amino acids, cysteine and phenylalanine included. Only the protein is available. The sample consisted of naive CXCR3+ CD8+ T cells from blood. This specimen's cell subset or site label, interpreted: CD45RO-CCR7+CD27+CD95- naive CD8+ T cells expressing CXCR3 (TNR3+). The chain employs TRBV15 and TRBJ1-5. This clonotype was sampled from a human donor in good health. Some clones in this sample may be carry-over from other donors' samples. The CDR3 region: CATSRGVGSGWSQPQHF.